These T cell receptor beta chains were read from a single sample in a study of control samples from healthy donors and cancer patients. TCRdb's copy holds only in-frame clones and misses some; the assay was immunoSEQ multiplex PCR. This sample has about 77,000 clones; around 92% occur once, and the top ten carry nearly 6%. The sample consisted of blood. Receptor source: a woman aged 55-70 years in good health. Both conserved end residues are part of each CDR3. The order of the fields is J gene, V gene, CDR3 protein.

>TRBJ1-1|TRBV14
CASSQEGTGIRTEAFF
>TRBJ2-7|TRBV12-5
CASWGNYEQYF
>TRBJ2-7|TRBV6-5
CASSYPLAGEEGEQYF
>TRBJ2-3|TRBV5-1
CASRGLAGVGATDTQYF
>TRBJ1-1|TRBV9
CASSVGVMNTEAFF
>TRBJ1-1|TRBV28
CASSTSGTGASQAFF
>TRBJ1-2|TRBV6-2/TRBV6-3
CASSQQGDYGYTF
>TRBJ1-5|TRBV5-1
CASSPGQGASNQPQHF
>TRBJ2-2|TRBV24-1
CATRETSLAGELFF
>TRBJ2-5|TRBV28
CASIGDRGLLETQYF
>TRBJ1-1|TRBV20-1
CSARDRVWAFF
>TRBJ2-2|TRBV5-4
CASSSNVGANTGELFF
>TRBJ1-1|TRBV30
CAWSVQGNTEAFF
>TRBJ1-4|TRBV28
CASSSGEMANEKLFF
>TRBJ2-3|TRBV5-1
CASSLVAPSGSGVTDTQYF
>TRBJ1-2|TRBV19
CASNQPFQGAYGYTF
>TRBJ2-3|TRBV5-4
CASSLRLAGRADTQYF
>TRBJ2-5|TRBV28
CASSSRYTSRETQYF
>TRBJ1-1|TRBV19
CASSIPYSTFF
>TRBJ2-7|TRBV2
CASSETSQTYEQYF
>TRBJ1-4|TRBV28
CASSLAQERPNEKLFF
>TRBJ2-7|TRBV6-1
CASSEGLLYEQYF
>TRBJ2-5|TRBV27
CASSSAGGQETQYF
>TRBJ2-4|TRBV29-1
CSVVNPQGYIQYF
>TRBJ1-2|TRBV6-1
CASSEVDGFAYGYTF
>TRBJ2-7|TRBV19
CASRNRKQAPYEQYF
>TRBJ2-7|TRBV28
CASSTPGTGNYEQYF
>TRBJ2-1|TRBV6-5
CASSLPGRGNNEQFF
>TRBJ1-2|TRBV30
CAWRSGDGGNYGYTF
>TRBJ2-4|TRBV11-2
CASSPAGGAKNIQYF
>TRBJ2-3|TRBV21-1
CASSKTLPRASTDTQYF
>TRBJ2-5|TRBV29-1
CSVARTGMGETQYF
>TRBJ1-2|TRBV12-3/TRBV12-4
CASSSEQSYGYTF
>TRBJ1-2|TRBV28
CASYRGGSGYTF
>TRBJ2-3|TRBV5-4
CASSQLEVDTQYF
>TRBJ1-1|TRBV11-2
CASSLVGNTEAFF
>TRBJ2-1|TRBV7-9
CASSLAKVKVYYNEQFF
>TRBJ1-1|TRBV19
CASSQFGGLSTEAFF
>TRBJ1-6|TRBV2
CASSESGQGHSPLHF
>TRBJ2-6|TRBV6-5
CASWITGANVLTF
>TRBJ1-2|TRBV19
CASSEQGNYGYTF
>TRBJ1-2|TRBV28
CASSSTTGLLVLGYTF
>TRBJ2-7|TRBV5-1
CASSLEVTSYEQYF